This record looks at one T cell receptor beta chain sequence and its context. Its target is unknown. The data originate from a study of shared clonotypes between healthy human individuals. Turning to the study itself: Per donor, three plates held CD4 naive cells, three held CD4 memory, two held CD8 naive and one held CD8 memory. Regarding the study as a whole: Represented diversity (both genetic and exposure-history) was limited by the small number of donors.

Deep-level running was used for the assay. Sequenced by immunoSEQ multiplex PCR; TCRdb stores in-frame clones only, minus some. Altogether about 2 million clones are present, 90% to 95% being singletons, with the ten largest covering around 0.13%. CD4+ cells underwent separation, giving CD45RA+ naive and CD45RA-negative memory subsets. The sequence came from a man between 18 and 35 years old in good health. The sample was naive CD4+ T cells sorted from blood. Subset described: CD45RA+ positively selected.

CDR3 in amino acids: CASGPGLAGGQETQYF. In DNA, the CDR3 is TGTGCTAGTGGTCCGGGACTAGCGGGAGGGCAAGAGACCCAGTACTTC. The genes are TRBV12-5 and TRBJ2-5; TRBD2 matches at 16 bases. The junction had 2 bases not matched to a gene; V was cut back by 5 bases and J by 2 bases. Germline CDR1 LGHNT, CDR2 FRNRAP. The CDR3 is made up of 16 amino acids. Full variable domain (missing parts from reference TRBV12-5 and TRBJ2-5): DARVTQTPRHKVTEMGQEVTMRCQPILGHNTVFWYRQTMMQGLELLAYFRNRAPLDDSGMPKDRFSAEMPDATLATLKIQPSEPRDSAVYFCASGPGLAGGQETQYFGPGTRLLVL.